The rows below give T cell receptor beta chains drawn from one sample of a study of blood T cell repertoires in COVID-19. The repertoire was sequenced with immunoSEQ multiplex PCR; TCRdb's copy has only in-frame clones and lacks some. The sample shows a few hundred thousand clones, more than 70% of them seen only once. The sequenced sample was peripheral blood. The receptors originated from a woman aged 50 to 65 with acute or convalescent COVID-19. CDR3s include the opening cysteine and the closing phenylalanine or tryptophan. Fields, in order: clone size, V gene, J gene, CDR3 length, D gene, CDR3 DNA, CDR3 protein. The D gene is left open where the match is weak. Part of the rows lack a size; the others show once, few, many or a class for expanded clones.

>.|TRBV6-5|TRBJ2-1|14|TRBD2
TGTGCCAGTGGGAGGGCTAGCGGGAGGGCGGGGCAGTTCTTC
CASGRASGRAGQFF
>.|TRBV6-5|TRBJ2-1|13|TRBD2
TGTGCCGTTCTAGCGGGAGTTCGCGATGAGCAGTTCTTC
CAVLAGVRDEQFF
>.|TRBV28|TRBJ1-4|15|TRBD1
TGTGCCCACTCAGAGGCGGGACAGCCTGATGAAAAACTGTTTTTT
CAHSEAGQPDEKLFF
>.|TRBV29-1|TRBJ2-5|15|.
TGCAGCGTTGATAGAAGTGGAACAGGGTGGGAGACCCAGTACTTC
CSVDRSGTGWETQYF
>.|TRBV7-6|TRBJ1-3|15|TRBD1
TGTGCCAGCAGCTTAGAGGGACAGGGTCGAAACACCATATATTTT
CASSLEGQGRNTIYF
>.|TRBV6-4|TRBJ2-4|13|TRBD1
TGTGCCAGCAGACAGGGGGCCAAAAACATTCAGTACTTC
CASRQGAKNIQYF
>.|TRBV6-5|TRBJ1-1|13|TRBD1
TGTGCCAGCAGTTACCAACAGGGGTACGAAGCTTTCTTT
CASSYQQGYEAFF
>.|TRBV7-2|TRBJ2-3|17|.
TGTGCCAGCAGCTTAGGTCCAGCGGGTACGTTCACAGATACGCAGTATTTT
CASSLGPAGTFTDTQYF
>.|TRBV10-1|TRBJ1-2|10|.
TGCGCCAGCAAAGGAGGGGGCTACACCTTC
CASKGGGYTF
>.|TRBV7-8|TRBJ1-1|14|.
TGTGCCAGCAGCTTAGTTTTCGGGAACACTGAAGCTTTCTTT
CASSLVFGNTEAFF
>.|TRBV6-2/TRBV6-3|TRBJ1-5|18|.
TGTGCCAGCAGTTATGGACGAGCGGTTGGAATCTTAAATCAGCCCCAGCATTTT
CASSYGRAVGILNQPQHF
>.|TRBV20-1|TRBJ2-1|11|.
TGCAGTGCTAGAAGGCAGGGTGAGCAGTTCTTC
CSARRQGEQFF
>.|TRBV27|TRBJ1-3|18|.
TGTGCCAGCAGTCGAAACCCGCCCGACAGAGTCTCTGGAAACACCATATATTTT
CASSRNPPDRVSGNTIYF
>.|TRBV20-1|TRBJ1-1|13|.
TGCAGTGCTAGTTGGATAGTCGGGGATGAAGCTTTCTTT
CSASWIVGDEAFF
>.|TRBV5-4|TRBJ1-1|14|.
TGTGCCAGCAGCGCCCAAGGGGGGAACACTGAAGCTTTCTTT
CASSAQGGNTEAFF
>.|TRBV19|TRBJ2-3|14|TRBD2
TGTGCCAGTCGGACTAGCGGTCTCACAGATACGCAGTATTTT
CASRTSGLTDTQYF
>.|TRBV11-2|TRBJ2-7|14|.
TGTGCCAGCAGCTTAGTACAGGGAATGGAGGAGCAGTACTTC
CASSLVQGMEEQYF
>.|TRBV7-9|TRBJ1-4|15|.
TGTGCCAGCAGCTTAGATCCGGGCAGGGTGGGAAAACTGTTTTTT
CASSLDPGRVGKLFF
>.|TRBV30|TRBJ1-4|14|TRBD1
TGTGCCTGGAGAAGACAGGGGGCGGATGAAAAACTGTTTTTT
CAWRRQGADEKLFF
>.|TRBV6-5|TRBJ2-1|13|.
TGTGCCAGCCGGGCCCGAAAGGGGAATGAGCAGTTCTTC
CASRARKGNEQFF
>few|TRBV5-1|TRBJ2-6|15|TRBD1
TGCGCCAGCAGCTCGACAGGGTCTGGGGCCAACGTCCTGACTTTC
CASSSTGSGANVLTF
>.|TRBV5-1|TRBJ1-2|15|.
TGCGCCAGCAGCTTGGATCGGGGGAGTAACTATGGCTACACCTTC
CASSLDRGSNYGYTF
>.|TRBV9|TRBJ2-7|14|TRBD2
TGTGCCAGCAGCGTAGGTAGCGGGGGGTACGAGCAGTACTTC
CASSVGSGGYEQYF
>once|TRBV9|TRBJ2-2|15|TRBD2
TGTGCCAGCACGCTGACTAGCGGGAGGGCCGGGGAGCTGTTTTTT
CASTLTSGRAGELFF
>.|TRBV7-8|TRBJ2-7|16|TRBD2
TGTGCCAGCAGCTTCGGACTAGCGGGAGTACTGAGAGAGCAGTACTTC
CASSFGLAGVLREQYF
>.|TRBV30|TRBJ1-2|15|.
TGTGCCTGGAATTGGTTTGGGGACTCGGACTATGGCTACACCTTC
CAWNWFGDSDYGYTF
>few|TRBV14|TRBJ2-7|15|TRBD2
TGTGCCAGCAGCCTAACTAGCGCTATATCCTACGAGCAGTACTTC
CASSLTSAISYEQYF
>few|TRBV27|TRBJ2-3|13|.
TGTGCCAGCAGTCACCGGGACACAGATACGCAGTATTTT
CASSHRDTDTQYF
>.|TRBV7-3|TRBJ2-7|18|.
TGTGCCAGCAGCTTATTCACTAGCACTGCGGCACTAGTGGGCGAGCAGTACTTC
CASSLFTSTAALVGEQYF
>.|TRBV28|TRBJ2-1|16|TRBD2
TGTGCCAGCAGTTTCCTCGCGGGAGGGCCTCGGAATGAGCAGTTCTTC
CASSFLAGGPRNEQFF
>few|TRBV12-5|TRBJ2-3|18|TRBD2
TGTGCTAGTGGTTCGGGGACTAGCGGGAGCGGGAGCACAGATACGCAGTATTTT
CASGSGTSGSGSTDTQYF
>.|TRBV9|TRBJ2-1|16|TRBD2
TGTGCCAGCAGCGTACAGCTAGCGGGAGCTAACAATGAGCAGTTCTTC
CASSVQLAGANNEQFF
>.|TRBV30|TRBJ1-5|13|.
TGTGCCTGGAGGAATCCAGGCCAGCAGCCCCAGCATTTT
CAWRNPGQQPQHF
>.|TRBV2|TRBJ1-5|12|.
TGTGCCAGCAGAAGGACAGAGGGGCCCCAGCATTTT
CASRRTEGPQHF
>.|TRBV10-2|TRBJ1-4|13|.
TGCGCCAGCAGTGACGGAACTAATGAAAAACTGTTTTTT
CASSDGTNEKLFF
>.|TRBV24-1|TRBJ2-7|18|TRBD1
TGTGCCACCAGTGATAGGCTGAAGACCGGGACAGGGGGCTTAGTGCAGTACTTC
CATSDRLKTGTGGLVQYF